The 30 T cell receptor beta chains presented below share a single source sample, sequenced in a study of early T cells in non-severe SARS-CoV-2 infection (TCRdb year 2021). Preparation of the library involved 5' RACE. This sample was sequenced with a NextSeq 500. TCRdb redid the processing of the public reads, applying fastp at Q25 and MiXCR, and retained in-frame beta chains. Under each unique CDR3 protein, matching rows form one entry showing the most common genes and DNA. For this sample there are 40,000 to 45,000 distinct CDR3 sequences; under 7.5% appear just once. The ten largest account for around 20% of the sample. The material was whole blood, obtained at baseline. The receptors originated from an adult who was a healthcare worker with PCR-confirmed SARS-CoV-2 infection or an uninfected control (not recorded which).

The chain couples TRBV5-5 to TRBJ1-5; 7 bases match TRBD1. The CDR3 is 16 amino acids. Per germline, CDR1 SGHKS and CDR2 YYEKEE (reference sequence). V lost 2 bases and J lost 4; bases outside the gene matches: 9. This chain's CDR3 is CASSFFPDRANQPQHF. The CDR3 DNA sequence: TGTGCCAGCAGCTTTTTCCCTGACAGGGCTAATCAGCCCCAGCATTTT.

CDR3 region: CASSSDTAGTEAFF. CDR3 nucleotide sequence: TGCGCCAGCAGCTCGGATACAGCCGGTACTGAAGCTTTCTTT. V usage is TRBV5-1 and J usage is TRBJ1-1; the D is unclear. Germline CDR1 SGHRS, CDR2 YFSETQ. The CDR3 runs to 14 residues. Trimming stripped 3 bases from V and 5 bases from J, with 14 bases between. Variable domain in full (rest from reference TRBV5-1 and TRBJ1-1): KAGVTQTPRYLIKTRGQQVTLSCSPISGHRSVSWYQQTPGQGLQFLFEYFSETQRNKGNFPGRFSGRQFSNSRSEMNVSTLELGDSALYLCASSSDTAGTEAFFGQGTRLTVV.

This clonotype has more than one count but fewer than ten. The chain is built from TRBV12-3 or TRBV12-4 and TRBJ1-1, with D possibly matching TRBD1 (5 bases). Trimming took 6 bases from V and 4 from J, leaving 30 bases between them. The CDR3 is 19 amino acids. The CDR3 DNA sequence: TGTGCCAGCAGGCCCCCGAGGGGAGGAAGGGGAAACGGTAGCACTGAAGCTTTCTTT. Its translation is CASRPPRGGRGNGSTEAFF.

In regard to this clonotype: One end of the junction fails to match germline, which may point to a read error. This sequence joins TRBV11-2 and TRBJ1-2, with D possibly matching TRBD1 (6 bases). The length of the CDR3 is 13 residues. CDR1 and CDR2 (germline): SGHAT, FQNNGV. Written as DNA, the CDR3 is TGTGCCAGCAGCCGTACAGGGCCCTATAGCTACACCTTC. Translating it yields CASSRTGPYSYTF.

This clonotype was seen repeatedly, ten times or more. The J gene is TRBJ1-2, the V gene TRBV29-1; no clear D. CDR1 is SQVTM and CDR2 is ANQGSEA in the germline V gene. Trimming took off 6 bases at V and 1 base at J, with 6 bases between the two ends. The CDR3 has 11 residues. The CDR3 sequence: CSVIHNYGYTF. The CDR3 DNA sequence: TGCAGCGTGATCCATAACTATGGCTACACCTTC.

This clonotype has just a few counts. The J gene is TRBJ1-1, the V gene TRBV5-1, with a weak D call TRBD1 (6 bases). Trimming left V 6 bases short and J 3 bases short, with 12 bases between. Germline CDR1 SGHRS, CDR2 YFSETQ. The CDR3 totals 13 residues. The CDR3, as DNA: TGCGCCAGCAAAACAGGGATGGACACTGAAGCTTTCTTT. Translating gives CASKTGMDTEAFF. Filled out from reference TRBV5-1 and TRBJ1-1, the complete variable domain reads KAGVTQTPRYLIKTRGQQVTLSCSPISGHRSVSWYQQTPGQGLQFLFEYFSETQRNKGNFPGRFSGRQFSNSRSEMNVSTLELGDSALYLCASKTGMDTEAFFGQGTRLTVV.

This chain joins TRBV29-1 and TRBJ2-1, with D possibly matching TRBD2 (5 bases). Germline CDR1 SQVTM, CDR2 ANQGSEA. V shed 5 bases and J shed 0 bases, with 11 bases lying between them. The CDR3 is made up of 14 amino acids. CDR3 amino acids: CSVNPAGSYNEQFF. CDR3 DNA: TGCAGCGTTAATCCGGCGGGCTCCTACAATGAGCAGTTCTTC.

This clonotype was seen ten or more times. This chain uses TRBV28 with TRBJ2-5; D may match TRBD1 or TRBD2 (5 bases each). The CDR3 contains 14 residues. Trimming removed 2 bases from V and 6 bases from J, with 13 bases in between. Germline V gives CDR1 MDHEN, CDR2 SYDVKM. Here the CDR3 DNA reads TGTGCCAGCAGTTTAGCAGGGACGGGTAAGACCCAGTACTTC. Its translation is CASSLAGTGKTQYF.

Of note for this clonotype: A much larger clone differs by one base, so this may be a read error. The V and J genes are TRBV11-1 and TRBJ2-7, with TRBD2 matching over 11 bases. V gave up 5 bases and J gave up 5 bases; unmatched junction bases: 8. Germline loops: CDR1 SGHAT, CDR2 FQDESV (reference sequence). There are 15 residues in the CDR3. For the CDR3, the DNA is TGTGCCAGCAGCCAAACTAGCGGGAGTATTAACGAGCAGTACTTC. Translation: CASSQTSGSINEQYF.

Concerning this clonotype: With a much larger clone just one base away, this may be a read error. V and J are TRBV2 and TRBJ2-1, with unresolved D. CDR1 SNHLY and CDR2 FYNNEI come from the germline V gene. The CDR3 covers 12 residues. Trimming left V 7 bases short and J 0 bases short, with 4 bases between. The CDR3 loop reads CASKRSYNEQFF. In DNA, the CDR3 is TGTGCCAGCAAGCGCTCCTACAATGAGCAGTTCTTC. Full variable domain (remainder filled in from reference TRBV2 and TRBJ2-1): EPEVTQTPSHQVTQMGQEVILRCVPISNHLYFYWYRQILGQKVEFLVSFYNNEISEKSEIFDDQFSVERPDGSNFTLKIRSTKLEDSAMYFCASKRSYNEQFFGPGTRLTVL.

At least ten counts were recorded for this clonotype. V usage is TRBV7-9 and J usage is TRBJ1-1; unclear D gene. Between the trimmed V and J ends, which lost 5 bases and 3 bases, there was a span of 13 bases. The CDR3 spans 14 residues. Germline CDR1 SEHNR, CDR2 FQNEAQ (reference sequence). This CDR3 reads CASSRVAGHTEAFF. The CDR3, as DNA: TGTGCCAGCAGCCGGGTCGCTGGGCACACTGAAGCTTTCTTT.

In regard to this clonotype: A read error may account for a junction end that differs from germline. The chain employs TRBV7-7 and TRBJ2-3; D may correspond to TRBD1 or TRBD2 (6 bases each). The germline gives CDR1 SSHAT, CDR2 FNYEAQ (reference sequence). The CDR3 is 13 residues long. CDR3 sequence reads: CASSPEGGDTQYF. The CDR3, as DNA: TGTGCTAGCAGTCCAGAGGGGGGAGATACGCAGTATTTT.

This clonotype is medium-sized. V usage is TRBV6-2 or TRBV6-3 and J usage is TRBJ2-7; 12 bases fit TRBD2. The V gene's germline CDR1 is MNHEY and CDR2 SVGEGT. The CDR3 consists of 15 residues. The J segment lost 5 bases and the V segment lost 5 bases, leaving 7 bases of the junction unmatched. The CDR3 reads CASSPRLAGADEQYF. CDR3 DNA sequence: TGTGCCAGCAGTCCCCGACTAGCGGGAGCAGACGAGCAGTACTTC.

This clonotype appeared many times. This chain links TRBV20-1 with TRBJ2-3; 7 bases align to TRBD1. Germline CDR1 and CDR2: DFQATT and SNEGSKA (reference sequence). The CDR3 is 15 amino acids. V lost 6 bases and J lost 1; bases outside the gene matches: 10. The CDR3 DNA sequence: TGCAGTGCCTCCGACAGGGCGGTCGGCACAGATACGCAGTATTTT. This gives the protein CSASDRAVGTDTQYF.

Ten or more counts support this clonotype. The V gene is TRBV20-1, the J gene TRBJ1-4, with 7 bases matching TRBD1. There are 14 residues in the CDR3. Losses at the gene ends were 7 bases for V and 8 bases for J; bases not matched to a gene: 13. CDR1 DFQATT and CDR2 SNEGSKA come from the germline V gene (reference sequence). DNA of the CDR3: TGCAGTGGCCTCAACAGGGGCCCCGACGAAAAACTGTTTTTT. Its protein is CSGLNRGPDEKLFF.

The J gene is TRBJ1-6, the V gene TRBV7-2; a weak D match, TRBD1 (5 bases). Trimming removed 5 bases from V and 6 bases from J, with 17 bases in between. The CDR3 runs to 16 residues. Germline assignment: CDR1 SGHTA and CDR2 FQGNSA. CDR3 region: CASSPQHPGVNSPLHF. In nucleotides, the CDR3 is TGTGCCAGCAGCCCACAACACCCGGGGGTTAATTCACCCCTCCACTTT.

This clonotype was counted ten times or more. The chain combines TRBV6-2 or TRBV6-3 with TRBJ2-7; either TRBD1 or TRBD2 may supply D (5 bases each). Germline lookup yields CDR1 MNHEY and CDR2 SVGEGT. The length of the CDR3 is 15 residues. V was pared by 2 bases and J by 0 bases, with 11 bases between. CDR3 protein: CASSYGGPSSYEQYF. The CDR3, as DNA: TGTGCCAGCAGTTACGGGGGACCTAGCTCCTACGAGCAGTACTTC.

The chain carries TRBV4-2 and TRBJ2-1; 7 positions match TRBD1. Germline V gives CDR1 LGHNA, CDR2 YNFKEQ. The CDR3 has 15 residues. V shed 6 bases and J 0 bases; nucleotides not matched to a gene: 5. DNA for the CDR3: TGTGCCAGCAGTCTTAGACAGGGCTCCTACAATGAGCAGTTCTTC. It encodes CASSLRQGSYNEQFF.

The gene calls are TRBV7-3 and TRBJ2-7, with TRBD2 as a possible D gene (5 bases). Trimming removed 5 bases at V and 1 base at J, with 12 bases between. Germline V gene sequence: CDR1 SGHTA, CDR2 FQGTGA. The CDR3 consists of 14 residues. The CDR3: CASSPTSGSYEQYF. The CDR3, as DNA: TGTGCCAGCAGCCCAACTAGTGGGTCCTACGAGCAGTACTTC.

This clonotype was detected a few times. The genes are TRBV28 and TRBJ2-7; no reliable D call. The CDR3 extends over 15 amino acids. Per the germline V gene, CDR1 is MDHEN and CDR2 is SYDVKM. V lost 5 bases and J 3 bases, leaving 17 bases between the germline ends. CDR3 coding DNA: TGTGCCAGCAGTCCCATCCCTCCAGGCAACTACGAGCAGTACTTC. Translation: CASSPIPPGNYEQYF.

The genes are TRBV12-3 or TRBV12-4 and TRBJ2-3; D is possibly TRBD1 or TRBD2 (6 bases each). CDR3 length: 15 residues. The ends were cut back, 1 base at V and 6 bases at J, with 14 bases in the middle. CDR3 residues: CASSLVGGTTDTQYF. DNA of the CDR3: TGTGCCAGCAGTTTAGTGGGCGGGACAACGGATACGCAGTATTTT.

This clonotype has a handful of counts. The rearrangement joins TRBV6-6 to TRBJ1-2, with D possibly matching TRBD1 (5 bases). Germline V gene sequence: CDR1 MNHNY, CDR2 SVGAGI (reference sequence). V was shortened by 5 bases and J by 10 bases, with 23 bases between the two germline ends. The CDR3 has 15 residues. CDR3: CASSRLQVTGGDYTF. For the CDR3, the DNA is TGTGCCAGCAGTCGACTACAGGTTACGGGCGGGGACTACACCTTC.

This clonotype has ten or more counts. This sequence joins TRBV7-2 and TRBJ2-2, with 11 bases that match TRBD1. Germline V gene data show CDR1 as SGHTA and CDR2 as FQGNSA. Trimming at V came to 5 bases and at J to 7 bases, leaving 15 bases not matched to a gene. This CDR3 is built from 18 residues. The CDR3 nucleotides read TGTGCCAGCAGCACCCCGCGCGGGGGACAGGGGGATGTCGGGGAGCTGTTTTTT. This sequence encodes CASSTPRGGQGDVGELFF.

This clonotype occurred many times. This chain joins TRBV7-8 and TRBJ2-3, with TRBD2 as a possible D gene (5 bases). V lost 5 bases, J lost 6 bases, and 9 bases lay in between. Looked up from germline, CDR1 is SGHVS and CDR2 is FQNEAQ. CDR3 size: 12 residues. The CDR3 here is CASSGSGDTQYF. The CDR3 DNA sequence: TGTGCCAGCAGCGGGAGCGGTGATACGCAGTATTTT.

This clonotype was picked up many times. CDR3 DNA: TGCAGCGTTGGGGACAGCTCTGGAAACACCATATATTTT. It specifies CSVGDSSGNTIYF. The V call is TRBV29-1, the J call TRBJ1-3, with 7 bases fitting TRBD1. The CDR3 consists of 13 residues. Trimming cost V 4 bases and J 0 bases; bases outside gene matches: 0. CDR1 is SQVTM, CDR2 ANQGSEA, per germline.

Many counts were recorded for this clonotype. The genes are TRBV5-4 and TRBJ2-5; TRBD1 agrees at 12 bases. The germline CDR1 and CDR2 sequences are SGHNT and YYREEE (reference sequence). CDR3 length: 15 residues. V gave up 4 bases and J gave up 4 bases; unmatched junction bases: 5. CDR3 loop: CASSGTGGRGETQYF. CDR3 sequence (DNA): TGTGCCAGCAGCGGGACAGGGGGCAGGGGAGAGACCCAGTACTTC.

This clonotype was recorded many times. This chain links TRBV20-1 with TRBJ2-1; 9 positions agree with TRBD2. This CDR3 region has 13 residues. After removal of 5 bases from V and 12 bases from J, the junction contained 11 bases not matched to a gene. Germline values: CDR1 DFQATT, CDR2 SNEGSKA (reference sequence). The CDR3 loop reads CSAPSRPSGAQFF. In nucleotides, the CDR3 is TGCAGTGCTCCCTCCCGACCTAGCGGGGCGCAGTTCTTC.

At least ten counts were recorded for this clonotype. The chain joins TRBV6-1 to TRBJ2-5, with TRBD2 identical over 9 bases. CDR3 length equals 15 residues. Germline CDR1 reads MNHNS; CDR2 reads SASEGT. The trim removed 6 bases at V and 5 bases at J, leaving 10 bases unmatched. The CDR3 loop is CASSPTGTSLETQYF. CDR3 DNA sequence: TGTGCCAGCAGCCCCACCGGGACTAGCCTGGAGACCCAGTACTTC.

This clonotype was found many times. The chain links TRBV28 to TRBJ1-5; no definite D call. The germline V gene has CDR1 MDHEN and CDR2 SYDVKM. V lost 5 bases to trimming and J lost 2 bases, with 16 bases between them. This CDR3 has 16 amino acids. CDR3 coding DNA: TGTGCCAGCAGTCCCCGGGCGGTTAGGGGCAATCAGCCCCAGCATTTT. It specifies CASSPRAVRGNQPQHF.

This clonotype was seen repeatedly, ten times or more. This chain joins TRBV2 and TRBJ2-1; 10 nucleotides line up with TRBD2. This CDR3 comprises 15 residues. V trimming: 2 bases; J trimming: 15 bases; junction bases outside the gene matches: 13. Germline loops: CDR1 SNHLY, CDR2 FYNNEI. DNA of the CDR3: TGTGCCAGCAGTGAACTAGCGGGAGCCCCCCACCAGGCGTTCTTC. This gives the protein CASSELAGAPHQAFF.